The 10 T cell receptor beta chains reported below all come from one sample, sequenced in a study of breast tumors, draining lymph nodes, adjacent tissues. Breast cancer patients provided tissue from their axillary draining lymph nodes. TCRdb used MiXCR to reprocess the multiplex PCR reads, holding one entry per CDR3 protein. The data show about 94,000 distinct CDR3 sequences, roughly 29% seen once. Sequencing used axillary lymph node tissue. These receptors all come from a female donor with breast cancer. Some clones in this sample may be carry-over from other donors' samples.

This clonotype has ten or more counts. The V call is TRBV15, the J call TRBJ2-7, with a weak D call TRBD2 (6 bases). Germline V gene sequence: CDR1 LNHNV, CDR2 YYDKDF (reference sequence). The V and J ends lost 4 bases and 0 bases respectively, with 10 bases between them. The CDR3 length is 14 residues. CDR3 nucleotide sequence: TGTGCCACCAGCACAGGACTAAGCTCCTACGAGCAGTACTTC. Protein product: CATSTGLSSYEQYF.

This clonotype was recorded many times. The chain joins TRBV19 to TRBJ2-5; D is possibly TRBD2 (6 bases). Trimming shortened V by 4 bases and J by 1 base, and 34 bases separated the two germline ends. The CDR3 totals 22 residues. Germline lookup yields CDR1 LNHDA and CDR2 SQIVND (reference sequence). CDR3 loop: CASSNDPGRTGDFRWPQETQYF. The CDR3 nucleotides read TGTGCCAGTAGTAACGACCCGGGTCGGACGGGGGATTTCCGCTGGCCCCAAGAGACCCAGTACTTC.

The sample holds many counts of this clonotype. The rearrangement joins TRBV19 to TRBJ2-2; no reliable D call. This CDR3 is built from 13 residues. Germline V gene sequence: CDR1 LNHDA, CDR2 SQIVND (reference sequence). V gave up 6 bases and J gave up 0 bases, with 5 bases separating them. CDR3 bases: TGTGCCAGTAGCTATACGAACACCGGGGAGCTGTTTTTT. Its protein is CASSYTNTGELFF.

This clonotype was observed many times. The chain recombines TRBV25-1 with TRBJ2-1; D might be TRBD2 (6 bases). The ends were cut back, 3 bases at V and 0 bases at J, with 9 bases in the middle. Germline V lookup: CDR1 MGHDK, CDR2 SYGVNS. The CDR3 length is 15 residues. Here the CDR3 DNA reads TGTGCCAGCAGTGATCGGGGGAGCTCCTACAATGAGCAGTTCTTC. Amino acids: CASSDRGSSYNEQFF.

Turning to this clonotype: The CDR3 does not end in the conserved phenylalanine or tryptophan, so this is likely a read error. V and J are TRBV19 and TRBJ2-7, with D perhaps TRBD1 (6 bases). The germline gives CDR1 LNHDA, CDR2 SQIVND (reference sequence). V shed 5 bases and J shed 6 bases, with 17 bases lying between them. The CDR3 is 14 amino acids. CDR3 sequence reads: CASSSLQGKCEQYL. The CDR3 bases are TGTGCCAGTAGTTCTCTCCAGGGGAAATGCGAGCAGTACCTC.

Notes on this clonotype: A much larger clone lies one base from this, so it may be a read error. V gene TRBV20-1 combines with J gene TRBJ2-7, with TRBD2 identical over 9 bases. CDR1 and CDR2 from the germline V gene are DFQATT and SNEGSKA (reference sequence). This CDR3 has 15 amino acids. J was trimmed by 8 bases and V by 5 bases; bases with no gene match: 16. CDR3 in DNA: TGCAGTGCTGACGTAACTCGACTAGCGGCAGTCCAGCAGTACTTC. Its translation: CSADVTRLAAVQQYF.

This clonotype was counted at least ten times. The gene calls are TRBV19 and TRBJ1-2; the match to TRBD1 covers 9 bases. V lost 4 bases to trimming and J lost 0 bases; unmatched junction nucleotides: 0. The germline gives CDR1 LNHDA, CDR2 SQIVND (reference sequence). The CDR3 spans 14 residues. CDR3 DNA sequence: TGTGCCAGTAGTAGACAGGGGGCTAACTATGGCTACACCTTC. Its protein product is CASSRQGANYGYTF.

The chain links TRBV25-1 to TRBJ1-4; D call uncertain. V dropped 3 bases and J dropped 8 bases, with 16 bases sitting between them. Germline lookup yields CDR1 MGHDK and CDR2 SYGVNS. CDR3 length: 15 residues. CDR3 nucleotides: TGTGCCAGCAGTGACGTGGGCCTGGGGAGAGAAAAACTGTTTTTT. Translated: CASSDVGLGREKLFF.

The chain joins TRBV5-6 to TRBJ2-5, with 11 bases aligning to TRBD2. The CDR3 length is 15 residues. Trimming took 6 bases from V and 2 from J; bases not matched to a gene: 6. CDR1 and CDR2 from the germline V gene are SGHDT and YYEEEE. This CDR3 reads CASKTSGTMQETQYF. For the CDR3, the DNA is TGTGCCAGCAAGACTAGCGGGACGATGCAAGAGACCCAGTACTTC.

This clonotype was picked up many times. This chain joins TRBV6-5 and TRBJ2-1; 7 bases agree with TRBD1. CDR1 is MNHEY and CDR2 is SVGAGI in the germline V gene. The ends lost 6 bases at V and 11 bases at J; junction bases unmatched: 10. The CDR3 has 13 amino acids. The CDR3 DNA is TGTGCCAGCAGAAATACAGGACAGGACCAGCAGTTCTTC. This sequence encodes CASRNTGQDQQFF.